Detailed here is one T cell receptor (beta chain). Antigen unknown. V lost 3 bases and J 6 bases, leaving 18 bases between the germline ends. Germline assignment: CDR1 MNHEY and CDR2 SMNVEV (reference sequence). The CDR3 totals 16 residues. This entry comes from a study of T cell responses to AZD1222 COVID-19 vaccine. General study points: Recipients of two AZD1222 doses showed rising Spike-specific TCR breadth and depth. Clonal diversity was possibly underestimated, and the donors were mostly white British, with more females.

Libraries were prepared by immunoSEQ multiplex PCR; TCRdb keeps only in-frame clonotypes and omits some of them. The table records 150,000 to 170,000 clones, less than 90% of them present only once. The sample in question was peripheral blood, obtained on day 0 of MenACWY control vaccination. This sequence was found in an adult in good health. The rearrangement joins TRBV27 to TRBJ2-1, with a tentative D call TRBD2 (5 bases). Written as DNA, the CDR3 is TGTGCCAGCAGTTTCTGGGGAGTAACCGAAGGCAATGAGCAGTTCTTC. Translating it yields CASSFWGVTEGNEQFF.